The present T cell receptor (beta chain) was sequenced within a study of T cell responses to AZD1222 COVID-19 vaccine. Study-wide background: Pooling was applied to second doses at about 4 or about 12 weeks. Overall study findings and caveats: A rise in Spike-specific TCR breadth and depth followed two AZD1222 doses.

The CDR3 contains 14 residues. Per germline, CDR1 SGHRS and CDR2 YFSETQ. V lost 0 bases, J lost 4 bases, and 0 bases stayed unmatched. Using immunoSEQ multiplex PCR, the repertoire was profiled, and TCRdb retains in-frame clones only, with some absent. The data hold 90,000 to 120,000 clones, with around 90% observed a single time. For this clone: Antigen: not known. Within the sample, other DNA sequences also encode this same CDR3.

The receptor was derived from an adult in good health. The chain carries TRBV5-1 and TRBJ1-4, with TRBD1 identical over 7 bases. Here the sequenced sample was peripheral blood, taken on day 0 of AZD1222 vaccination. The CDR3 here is CASSLGQGNEKLFF. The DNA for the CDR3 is TGCGCCAGCAGCTTGGGACAGGGTAATGAAAAACTGTTTTTT.